This T cell receptor beta chain was recorded in a study of siplizumab effects on memory and regulatory T cells. This CDR3 has 21 residues. Germline V lookup: CDR1 SGHVS, CDR2 FNYEAQ. With 5 bases clipped from V and 8 bases from J, the junction kept 30 bases outside the gene matches. The table came from immunoSEQ multiplex PCR; TCRdb's copy has only in-frame clones and leaves some out. This sample yields some 110,000 clones, of which roughly 93% are seen a single time; approximately 0.67% belongs to the top ten. The receptor was isolated from a human donor in good health. The sequenced sample consisted of Tregs sorted from blood. The chain is built from TRBV7-6 and TRBJ2-3, with 8 bases that match TRBD2. The DNA for the CDR3 is TGTGCCAGCAGCCGTAGGAACGGGGATAGCGGGATTATGGGCGGGAAGCTTACGCAGTATTTT. Protein product: CASSRRNGDSGIMGGKLTQYF.